Listed below are T cell receptor beta chains from one sample, sequenced in a study of blood T cell repertoires in COVID-19. Measured with immunoSEQ multiplex PCR; TCRdb has only the in-frame clones, and not every one. Of around 330,000 clones listed, 89% are singletons. Sequencing input: PBMCs or T cells enriched from blood (not recorded which). The receptors stem from a man aged 55 to 69 who had recovered from COVID-19. Each CDR3 is given with its conserved first and last residue. The order of the fields is clone size, J gene, V gene, D gene, CDR3 DNA, CDR3 protein. D genes are given only for firm matches. Expanded clones get a size class; other rows say once, few or many, or leave the size out.

few,TRBJ1-1,TRBV5-1,TRBD1,TGCGCCAGCAGCTTAACCGGGACAGGGAACACTGAAGCTTTCTTT,CASSLTGTGNTEAFF
.,TRBJ1-5,TRBV2,.,TGTGCCAGCACCCCGACGGGATCGAATCAGCCCCAGCATTTT,CASTPTGSNQPQHF
.,TRBJ2-4,TRBV28,TRBD1,TGTGCCAGCAGTTCGGACAGGGTAAAGACGGCCAAAAACATTCAGTACTTC,CASSSDRVKTAKNIQYF
.,TRBJ2-1,TRBV18,.,TGTGCCAGCTCCCGGTCATCGAACAGGGACCGTATCTACAATGAGCAGTTCTTC,CASSRSSNRDRIYNEQFF
.,TRBJ2-1,TRBV30,TRBD2,TGTGCCTGGAGTTTGACCTGGCGGGAGGGCTATGAGCAGTTCTTC,CAWSLTWREGYEQFF
.,TRBJ2-3,TRBV5-1,TRBD1,TGCGCCAGCAGCCTCAGACAGGGGGTAAATACGCAGTATTTT,CASSLRQGVNTQYF
.,TRBJ1-1,TRBV19,.,TGTGCCAGTAGTCTGGGGGCGATGAACACTGAAGCTTTCTTT,CASSLGAMNTEAFF
.,TRBJ2-1,TRBV10-1,.,TGCGCCAGCGGACAGCGTTACAATGAGCAGTTCTTC,CASGQRYNEQFF
.,TRBJ2-2,TRBV24-1,.,TGTGCCACCAGTGAGCCAGGCTTCATAGGTAGCACCGGGGAGCTGTTTTTT,CATSEPGFIGSTGELFF
many,TRBJ2-2,TRBV2,TRBD2,TGTGCCAGCGGCGGGAGGGTTACCGGGGAGCTGTTTTTT,CASGGRVTGELFF
.,TRBJ2-3,TRBV2,.,TGTGCCAGCACTCTCCCCCCAGATACGCAGTATTTT,CASTLPPDTQYF
.,TRBJ1-1,TRBV28,TRBD1,TGTGCCAGCAGTTCCGCCGGGACAGGGAACACTGAAGCTTTCTTT,CASSSAGTGNTEAFF
.,TRBJ1-5,TRBV6-6,TRBD1,TGTGCCAGCAGTCCCGGGACAGGGGGTAGCGGCAATCAGCCCCAGCATTTT,CASSPGTGGSGNQPQHF
.,TRBJ2-7,TRBV3-1/TRBV3-2,.,TGTGCCAGCAGCACTATTACTAGGCCCTACGAGCAGTACTTC,CASSTITRPYEQYF
.,TRBJ2-7,TRBV7-8,.,TGTGCCAGCAGCCCAGGCGGGGACGAGCAGTACTTC,CASSPGGDEQYF
few,TRBJ2-6,TRBV5-6,.,TGTGCCAGCAGCCCGGGAATGTCTGGCGTCCTGACTTTC,CASSPGMSGVLTF
once,TRBJ1-1,TRBV29-1,.,TGCAGCGCCAAGGGACTACAGAACACTGAAGCTTTCTTT,CSAKGLQNTEAFF
.,TRBJ1-6,TRBV28,.,TGTGCCAGCAGCATTGACAGATATAATTCACCCCTCCACTTT,CASSIDRYNSPLHF
.,TRBJ2-7,TRBV5-5,TRBD2,TGTGCCAGCAGCTTCGGGGGGGACGGAGCCTACGAGCAGTACTTC,CASSFGGDGAYEQYF
once,TRBJ2-7,TRBV5-1,.,TGCGCCAGCAGCTTCGAACCCACTCTCTACGAGCAGTACTTC,CASSFEPTLYEQYF
.,TRBJ2-3,TRBV24-1,.,TGTGCCACCAGTGATGCCCTTGACAGACACCCTAGCACAGATACGCAGTATTTT,CATSDALDRHPSTDTQYF
.,TRBJ2-2,TRBV19,TRBD2,TGTGCCAGTTCGGGGGGACTCAGACCTTTGAACACCGGGGAGCTGTTTTTT,CASSGGLRPLNTGELFF
.,TRBJ2-5,TRBV24-1,TRBD1,TGTGCCACCAGTGATCCGCCGGGACAGGGGGTTCAAGAGACCCAGTACTTC,CATSDPPGQGVQETQYF
.,TRBJ1-6,TRBV29-1,.,TGCAGCGTTGGACAGGCCCAGGGTTCACCCCTCCACTTT,CSVGQAQGSPLHF
.,TRBJ1-1,TRBV6-2/TRBV6-3,.,TGTGCCAGCAGTTACGGTATAGGGGAGGGAACTGAAGCTTTCTTT,CASSYGIGEGTEAFF
.,TRBJ1-4,TRBV2,.,TGTGCCAGCAGCGCAGGGACAACTGCAACTAATGAAAAACTGTTTTTT,CASSAGTTATNEKLFF
.,TRBJ2-2,TRBV19,.,TGTGCCAGTAGTATTCTAGGGGCCGCGAACACCGGGGAGCTGTTTTTT,CASSILGAANTGELFF
.,TRBJ2-2,TRBV7-9,TRBD2,TGTGCCAGCAGCCGGGGACCGGGAGGGAACACCGGGGAGCTGTTTTTT,CASSRGPGGNTGELFF
few,TRBJ2-1,TRBV24-1,.,TGTGCCACCAGTGACCCGGACAGTCTTACTTACAATGAGCAGTTCTTC,CATSDPDSLTYNEQFF
.,TRBJ2-1,TRBV10-1,TRBD2,TGCGCCAGCAGTGAACCGGGACTAGCCTCCAGTCAGCAGTTCTTC,CASSEPGLASSQQFF
.,TRBJ1-5,TRBV5-1,TRBD1,TGCGCCAGCAGCCCGGGACAGTCAAATCAGCCCCAGCATTTT,CASSPGQSNQPQHF
.,TRBJ1-6,TRBV5-1,.,TGCGCCAGCAGCTCAGGGGATTCACCCCTCCACTTT,CASSSGDSPLHF
.,TRBJ1-1,TRBV29-1,.,TGCAGCGTTAAACAGGTGGCGAACACTGAAGCTTTCTTT,CSVKQVANTEAFF
.,TRBJ1-2,TRBV2,TRBD1,TGTGCCAGCAACACACAGGGGGCGAGTGGCTACACCTTC,CASNTQGASGYTF
.,TRBJ2-5,TRBV11-3,TRBD2,TGTGCCAGCAGCTTCGGGAGGGCCGGTCAAGAGACCCAGTACTTC,CASSFGRAGQETQYF
.,TRBJ2-1,TRBV7-2,.,TGTGCCAGCAGCTTTGCGGTAAGCTCCTACAATGAGCAGTTCTTC,CASSFAVSSYNEQFF
.,TRBJ1-4,TRBV7-3,TRBD1,TGTGCCAGCAGCTCGACAGGGGGCCCTGAAAAACTGTTTTTT,CASSSTGGPEKLFF
.,TRBJ2-7,TRBV18,TRBD2,TGTGCCAGCTCATGGTCGGGAGGGCGCACCTACGAGCAGTACTTC,CASSWSGGRTYEQYF
.,TRBJ2-1,TRBV20-1,TRBD2,TGCAGTGCTAGTTCGGGACTAGCGAGGGACAATGAGCAGTTCTTC,CSASSGLARDNEQFF
.,TRBJ2-3,TRBV5-1,TRBD1,TGCGCCAGCAGCCTCCGGGACAGGGAAAGGGATACGCAGTATTTT,CASSLRDRERDTQYF
.,TRBJ1-2,TRBV28,.,TGTGCCAGCAGGACAGCCATTAACTATGGCTACACCTTC,CASRTAINYGYTF
.,TRBJ2-3,TRBV10-3,TRBD1,TGTGCCATCAGTACAGGACAGGGACTCACAGATACGCAGTATTTT,CAISTGQGLTDTQYF
.,TRBJ2-7,TRBV28,TRBD1,TGTGCCAGCAGTTTGACAGGGGGCCCCTACGAGCAGTACTTC,CASSLTGGPYEQYF
.,TRBJ1-1,TRBV27,.,TGTGCCAGCAGTTTAACAGGGTTATTAGTGAGCACTGAAGCTTTCTTT,CASSLTGLLVSTEAFF
.,TRBJ2-2,TRBV6-1,TRBD2,TGTGCCAGCAGTGGTGGTAGCGGGACGTTGGGCGGGGAGCTGTTTTTT,CASSGGSGTLGGELFF
once,TRBJ2-1,TRBV27,TRBD1,TGTGCCAGCAGTCTCGGGACAGCCGCCTACAATGAGCAGTTCTTC,CASSLGTAAYNEQFF
few,TRBJ1-1,TRBV6-5,.,TGTGCCAGCAGTCCCGGACAGTCGCGGACTGAAGCTTTCTTT,CASSPGQSRTEAFF
few,TRBJ1-6,TRBV7-2,TRBD1,TGTGCCAGCAGCTTACGTTTCTCCGGGACAGGGGACTCACCCCTCCACTTT,CASSLRFSGTGDSPLHF
.,TRBJ2-5,TRBV25-1,.,TGTGCCAGCAGTTACATCAGTGAGGTCGAGACCCAGTACTTC,CASSYISEVETQYF
once,TRBJ1-2,TRBV12-3/TRBV12-4,.,TGTGCCAGCAGTTACAGGGAAGGCTATGGCTACACCTTC,CASSYREGYGYTF
.,TRBJ2-5,TRBV7-9,.,TGTGCCAGCAGCTTTGAGGAACTCCGCCTTACCAAGACCCAGTACTTC,CASSFEELRLTKTQYF
.,TRBJ2-1,TRBV9,TRBD2,TGTGCCAGCAGCGGAGCGGGGGTCTCCTACAATGAGCAGTTCTTC,CASSGAGVSYNEQFF
.,TRBJ1-6,TRBV28,.,TGTGCCAGTGAAGAGACTCCAAATTCACCCCTCCACTTT,CASEETPNSPLHF
.,TRBJ1-3,TRBV21-1,.,TGTGCCAGCAGCAAACGGGCAGGGGTTGGAAACACCATATATTTT,CASSKRAGVGNTIYF